This T cell receptor beta chain was profiled in a study of T cells in women clearing cervical HPV infection (dated by TCRdb to between 2018 and 2020). About the investigation overall: The cases were some 27 women with histologically confirmed HPV16-related CIN3 or worse, and 2 of these cases were invasive cancers. The roughly 25 controls were women who cleared a single incident HPV16 infection within 12 months without developing precancer or cancer. Case blood was taken at the visit when the lesion was first identified, whereas control blood was taken when infection was no longer detected. Among cases, blood sampling occurred a median of about 150 days after lesion detection, with an interquartile range of roughly 85 to 200 days. Since HLA typing was available for only a few women, HLA type could not be ruled out as a confounder. The exploratory proof-of-principle case-control study was nested within the Guanacaste HPV Natural History Study in Costa Rica and compared TCR repertoires across cervical HPV16 outcomes. Cases and controls were matched on age within five years and on year of sample collection. Cases had a median age of about 35 years and controls had a median age of around 40, with no significant differences in baseline characteristics. In the parent cohort, some 11,000 women aged 18 or older were enrolled in Guanacaste, Costa Rica, during about 1992 to 1994 and then followed for six to eight years. As quality controls, five blinded duplicates were added to each group, bringing the total to approximately 60 samples made up of 50 or so participants and about ten replicates.

Of note for this clone: Its recognized antigen is unknown. The CDR3 extends 3 residues past the end of the read, so its final part is completed from the germline J gene.

Summary of the overall study and its limitations: T-cell numbers per sample were unknown, so richness differences could reflect varying T-cell content rather than repertoire biology. TCR repertoire richness was significantly higher in CIN3+ cases than in controls across sequencing depths, while evenness did not differ. Random forest classifiers that combined richness and V gene abundances separated cases from controls with an estimated AUC of under 0.85. Cases had lower TRBV6-7 relative abundance than controls (0.11% versus 0.16%; Bonferroni P = 0.0008). The cross-sectional design could not show whether associations preceded infection or resulted from it; effector/memory subsets and HPV-specific T cells were not isolated.

V lost 4 bases and J lost 2 bases; the stretch between them is 4 bases long. Inclusive of the bounding cysteine and phenylalanine, the CDR3 is 12 residues long. The DNA shown is the part of the CDR3 that was read: 27 bases, in frame from base 1. The germline V gene specifies SGHRS as CDR1 and YFSETQ as CDR2. TCR beta CDR3 regions were amplified by multiplex PCR from an average of roughly 1,200 ng genomic DNA per sample using the immunoSEQ assay. The assay corrected primer bias using a complete synthetic TCR repertoire to establish an amplification baseline. Amplicons were sequenced on the Illumina platform. The original pipeline was this. Sequence errors were corrected by clustering with frequency ratios and a modified nearest-neighbor algorithm, and the sequences were then analyzed in the immunoSEQ Analyzer using IMGT gene definitions. At each rarefaction depth, TCR richness and evenness were averaged across 20 rarefaction repeats, and any sample with fewer sequences than the depth was left out. Wilcoxon rank sum tests with FDR correction were used to compare relative abundances of V, D and J genes between the groups. An intraclass correlation of roughly 96% for TCR richness and an average of 76.4% across 65 or so gene segments were obtained from the blinded duplicates. The table was pulled from immuneACCESS by TCRdb, which kept in-frame rearrangements only. Such tables lose some clones; where checked, under half of the loss comes from unresolved V genes, and the rest has no known cause. The D gene and trimming were derived from the DNA, and the V and J assignments and clone size from that table. The sample table records fewer than 40,000 clones. Jointly, the top ten make up roughly 1.3% of the sample.

Every participant had a single incident cervical HPV16 infection, and prevalent HPV16 infections were excluded. Cervical HPV DNA was detected by MY09/MY11 PCR, and genotyping was performed by dot-blot hybridization. About 14 mL of heparinized blood were centrifuged, and the buffy coat was aliquoted, frozen at -30°C, then stored at -80°C. QIAGEN kits were used to extract genomic DNA from buffy coat specimens. This clonotype was obtained from a woman aged 18 to 69 with a cervical HPV16 infection that either progressed to CIN3+ or cleared (not recorded which). This chain joins TRBV5-1 to TRBJ2-1, with the D gene not confidently named. Sequencing was performed on blood buffy coat. The part of the CDR3 DNA that was read is TGCGCCAGCAGCCACACCTACAATGAG. The translation is CASSHTYNE. The whole CDR3 sequence reads CASSHTYNEQFF.